A single sample is the source of the 26 T cell receptor beta chains below, sequenced in a study of vaccination and CD4 T cells after COVID-19. With the Oncomine TCR Beta short-read assay, DNA from cultured CD4+ T cells was sequenced. TCRdb used MiXCR to reprocess the PCR reads, holding one entry per CDR3 protein. The sample yields about 19,000 distinct CDR3 sequences, about half seen once. These receptors are not linked to any known antigen. Treatment specified: roughly ten-day PBMC culture with coronavirus spike peptide pools or control peptides (ViraFEST assay). Sequencing was carried out using CD4+ T cells from blood, cultured in vitro. These receptors came from a human donor who had recovered from COVID-19.

The CDR3 nucleotides are TGTGCCAGTAGTATAGCGCGGGGAGAGACCCAGTACTTC. Its protein is CASSIARGETQYF. The chain uses TRBV19 and TRBJ2-7; a weak D match, TRBD2 (6 bases). TRBJ2-5 explains the end of the DNA better; the J call may be wrong. The CDR3 consists of 13 residues. The germline V gene encodes CDR1 LNHDA and CDR2 SQIVND (reference sequence).

The chain employs TRBV11-2 and TRBJ2-2; no clear D gene. The V and J ends lost 2 bases and 7 bases respectively, with 11 bases between them. CDR3 length: 14 amino acids. Germline CDR1 SGHAT, CDR2 FQNNGV. CDR3 protein: CASSLRAASGELFF. The CDR3, as DNA: TGTGCCAGCAGCTTAAGGGCTGCAAGCGGGGAGCTGTTTTTT.

The V call is TRBV20-1, the J call TRBJ1-1; D is uncertain. The germline gives CDR1 DFQATT, CDR2 SNEGSKA (reference sequence). V shed 3 bases and J shed 3 bases, with 17 bases lying between them. The CDR3 sequence is 15 residues long. The CDR3 region has the DNA TGCAGTGCTAGTTCGTACCCTCGGGAAGACACTGAAGCTTTCTTT. Amino acids: CSASSYPREDTEAFF.

The rearrangement joins TRBV11-3 to TRBJ2-1; a possible D gene is TRBD2 (6 bases). Trimming cost V 7 bases and J 7 bases, with 17 bases left between them. CDR1 SGHNT and CDR2 YENEEA come from the germline V gene. CDR3 length equals 14 residues. The CDR3 coding sequence is TGTGCCAGCAACGGGAGCTCCGGAGGGAATGAGCAGTTCTTC. This encodes CASNGSSGGNEQFF.

V gene TRBV12-3 or TRBV12-4 combines with J gene TRBJ1-1; no definite D call. Trimming stripped 6 bases from V and 6 bases from J, with 14 bases between. The CDR3 runs to 13 residues. In DNA, the CDR3 is TGTGCCAGCAGCTCGACTGAGAGGGCTGAAGCTTTCTTT. Its translation is CASSSTERAEAFF.

This clonotype was seen only once. The chain joins TRBV15 to TRBJ2-3; no clear D. The CDR3 has 15 residues. The germline V and J ends were trimmed by 2 bases and 2 bases, with 11 bases remaining between them. Germline V gene lookup returns CDR1 LNHNV and CDR2 YYDKDF (reference sequence). The CDR3 bases are TGTGCCACCAGCAGATTTCCCAGCGCCACAGATACGCAGTATTTT. Amino acids: CATSRFPSATDTQYF.

The chain employs TRBV20-1 and TRBJ1-3; no clear D. V dropped 5 bases and J dropped 0 bases, with 11 bases sitting between them. In germline, CDR1 is DFQATT, CDR2 SNEGSKA (reference sequence). CDR3 size: 14 residues. The CDR3 here is CSARTGASGNTIYF. The CDR3 DNA reads as TGCAGTGCTCGAACCGGTGCCTCTGGAAACACCATATATTTT.

This clonotype has a single count. V is TRBV28 and J is TRBJ1-5; D is possibly TRBD1 (6 bases). The CDR3 sequence is 15 residues long. Germline V gene sequence: CDR1 MDHEN, CDR2 SYDVKM. With 4 bases removed from V and 9 bases from J, the gap between germline ends came to 19 bases. The CDR3 DNA reads as TGTGCCAGCAGTTCGAGCCAACGGGGACATCGGCCCCAGCATTTT. This translates into CASSSSQRGHRPQHF.

The chain is built from TRBV5-5 and TRBJ2-7; D unresolved. Trimming shortened V by 0 bases and J by 1 base, and 11 bases separated the two germline ends. The germline CDR1 and CDR2 sequences are SGHKS and YYEKEE (reference sequence). This CDR3 spans 15 amino acids. CDR3: CASSLGPGDSYEQYF. CDR3 sequence (DNA): TGTGCCAGCAGCTTGGGGCCAGGTGATTCCTACGAGCAGTACTTC.

This clonotype has only a few counts. The CDR3 bases are TGTGCCAGCAGTCGAGGGGTCGCTTACAATCAGCCCCAGCATTTT. Translating gives CASSRGVAYNQPQHF. The J gene is TRBJ1-5, the V gene TRBV2; D perhaps matches TRBD1 (5 bases). The CDR3 spans 15 residues. CDR1 and CDR2 (germline): SNHLY, FYNNEI. Trimming cost V 5 bases and J 3 bases, with 14 bases left between them.

V gene TRBV6-2 or TRBV6-3 combines with J gene TRBJ1-1; D may be TRBD1 (5 bases). The germline CDR1 and CDR2 sequences are MNHEY and SVGEGT. The V gene lost 4 bases and the J gene lost 5 bases, with 11 bases spanning the gap. CDR3 length: 13 residues. The CDR3 protein is CASSSEGWTEAFF. The CDR3 region has the DNA TGTGCCAGCAGTTCCGAGGGGTGGACTGAAGCTTTCTTT.

This clonotype has only one observation. The V and J genes are TRBV6-1 and TRBJ2-3; D perhaps matches TRBD2 (6 bases). The V gene lost 4 bases and the J gene lost 4 bases, with 15 bases spanning the gap. CDR3 length: 15 amino acids. Germline V CDR1 and CDR2: MNHNS, SASEGT. The CDR3 region is CASSGGRLVADTQYF. The CDR3 region has the DNA TGTGCCAGCAGTGGGGGGAGACTAGTGGCAGATACGCAGTATTTT.

CDR3 sequence: CASSLGRHQPQHF. The CDR3 coding sequence is TGTGCCAGCAGCTTAGGGAGACATCAGCCCCAGCATTTT. V gene TRBV7-2 combines with J gene TRBJ1-5; D not certain. In germline, CDR1 is SGHTA, CDR2 FQGNSA. The CDR3 length is 13 residues. Trimming cost V 1 base and J 5 bases, with 6 bases left between them.

The V and J genes are TRBV5-4 and TRBJ2-7, with D possibly being TRBD1 or TRBD2 (5 bases each). CDR3 length equals 15 residues. CDR1 SGHNT and CDR2 YYREEE come from the germline V gene (reference sequence). V dropped 1 base and J dropped 2 bases, with 13 bases sitting between them. The CDR3 coding sequence is TGTGCCAGCAGCTTGTTTGGGACCCCCCCCTACGAGCAGTACTTC. Translating it yields CASSLFGTPPYEQYF.

This clonotype has just a few counts. V gene TRBV30 combines with J gene TRBJ1-2, with D possibly matching TRBD1 (5 bases). V gave up 4 bases and J gave up 3 bases, with 12 bases separating them. The germline gives CDR1 GTSNPN, CDR2 SVGIG (reference sequence). The CDR3 loop spans 13 amino acids. The CDR3 spells CAWIQGKDYGYTF. The CDR3 nucleotides are TGTGCCTGGATCCAGGGAAAGGACTATGGCTACACCTTC.

This clonotype was seen a few times. V gene TRBV6-5 combines with J gene TRBJ2-2; D gene ambiguous. The CDR3 sequence is 12 residues long. The ends were cut back, 4 bases at V and 7 bases at J, with 7 bases in the middle. Germline V gene lookup returns CDR1 MNHEY and CDR2 SVGAGI. CDR3 region: CASSSSRGELFF. The DNA of the CDR3 is TGTGCCAGCAGTTCCAGCCGCGGGGAGCTGTTTTTT.

The chain joins TRBV5-1 to TRBJ2-7, with 10 bases fitting TRBD2. Losses at the gene ends were 0 bases for V and 4 bases for J; bases not matched to a gene: 7. Germline loops: CDR1 SGHRS, CDR2 YFSETQ. The CDR3 has 16 amino acids. CDR3 residues: CASSLAGAGGRYEQYF. CDR3 sequence (DNA): TGCGCCAGCAGCTTGGCCGGAGCGGGAGGGAGGTACGAGCAGTACTTC.

The J gene is TRBJ1-1, the V gene TRBV27, with TRBD1 matching over 8 bases. This CDR3 is built from 17 residues. Germline V gene sequence: CDR1 MNHEY, CDR2 SMNVEV (reference sequence). The V gene end was trimmed by 0 bases and the J gene end by 3 bases; junction bases not matched to a gene: 9. CDR3 nucleotide sequence: TGTGCCAGCAGTTTATCCCCACAGGGGGTTAAAGACACTGAAGCTTTCTTT. It yields the protein CASSLSPQGVKDTEAFF.

The chain uses TRBV11-3 and TRBJ2-5; D call uncertain. This CDR3 comprises 14 residues. V was pared by 3 bases and J by 5 bases, with 13 bases between. Germline V gives CDR1 SGHNT, CDR2 YENEEA. DNA of the CDR3: TGTGCCAGCAGCTTTAGCACCGAGGTTGAGACCCAGTACTTC. It is translated as CASSFSTEVETQYF.

The chain links TRBV29-1 to TRBJ2-6; no reliable D call. Germline CDR1 and CDR2: SQVTM and ANQGSEA. This CDR3 is 14 amino acids long. V gave up 2 bases and J gave up 0 bases, with 5 bases separating them. CDR3 sequence (DNA): TGCAGCGTTGAAACATACTCTGGGGCCAACGTCCTGACTTTC. Its translation is CSVETYSGANVLTF. Using reference TRBV29-1 and TRBJ2-6 for the parts outside the CDR3, the full variable domain is SAVISQKPSRDICQRGTSLTIQCQVDSQVTMMFWYRQQPGQSLTLIATANQGSEATYESGFVIDKFPISRPNLTFSTLTVSNMSPEDSSIYLCSVETYSGANVLTFGAGSRLTVL.

V gene TRBV7-9 combines with J gene TRBJ1-2; D perhaps matches TRBD1 (5 bases). The CDR3 has 15 amino acids. Germline V gene lookup returns CDR1 SEHNR and CDR2 FQNEAQ (reference sequence). Trimming removed 5 bases at V and 1 base at J, with 14 bases between. Here the CDR3 DNA reads TGTGCCAGCAGCCAGGGCGGGGGGAATAACTATGGCTACACCTTC. This sequence encodes CASSQGGGNNYGYTF.

For this clonotype: An end of the junction does not agree with germline; a read error may underlie this. The chain uses TRBV6-5 and TRBJ2-5; tentatively, D is TRBD1 (6 bases). The germline CDR1 and CDR2 sequences are MNHEY and SVGAGI. The CDR3 is 15 amino acids. For the CDR3, the DNA is TGTGCCAGCAGTTACTCGGACAGAATTCAAGAGGCCCAGTACTTC. This gives the protein CASSYSDRIQEAQYF.

The chain carries TRBV24-1 and TRBJ1-2; no firm D call. This CDR3 is 13 amino acids long. Germline CDR1 is KGHDR and CDR2 is SFDVKD. V lost 3 bases to trimming and J lost 4 bases, with 8 bases between them. Here the CDR3 DNA reads TGTGCCACCAGTGATCATGGAGGCTATGGCTACACCTTC. It specifies CATSDHGGYGYTF.

The chain is built from TRBV6-1 and TRBJ2-2; 8 bases are a match to TRBD1. The CDR3 runs to 14 residues. Per germline, CDR1 MNHNS and CDR2 SASEGT. V shed 6 bases, J shed 4 bases, and the junction held 4 bases outside the gene matches. The CDR3 is CASRLTGVTGELFF. The CDR3 DNA sequence: TGTGCCAGCAGATTGACAGGGGTCACCGGGGAGCTGTTTTTT.

The gene calls are TRBV10-3 and TRBJ2-2; 10 bases are a match to TRBD1. The CDR3 runs 15 residues. Germline V gene data show CDR1 as ENHRY and CDR2 as SYGVKD. J was trimmed by 3 bases and V by 6 bases; bases with no gene match: 4. CDR3 sequence (DNA): TGTGCCATCAGACCGGACAGGGGGGACACCGGGGAGCTGTTTTTT. Translating gives CAIRPDRGDTGELFF.

The chain links TRBV2 to TRBJ2-3; D is unclear. The CDR3 runs 14 residues. The germline V gene has CDR1 SNHLY and CDR2 FYNNEI. The V end lost 4 bases, the J end lost 4 bases, and 12 bases lay between the germline ends. The CDR3 sequence: CASSVGDPPDTQYF. The CDR3 region has the DNA TGTGCCAGCAGTGTTGGGGATCCCCCAGATACGCAGTATTTT.